The text below deals with one T cell receptor (beta chain). What it binds is unknown. These data come from a study of OX40 agonist ivuxolimab in advanced cancers. On the study more broadly: All patients had ivuxolimab intravenously every 2 weeks at 0.01 to 10 mg/kg. Under the entry rules, prior anti-PD-1, anti-PD-L1 or anti-CTLA-4 therapy was allowed, and roughly 39% had some. Study-level points and caveats: Those patients achieving a partial response at 0.1-3.0 mg/kg showed among the lowest clonal expansion.

Using immunoSEQ multiplex PCR, the repertoire was profiled, and TCRdb retains in-frame clones only, with some absent. The sample gives tens of thousands of clones, about 91% of which show up once; 13% to 15% is in the top ten. The TCR originated in an adult with an advanced solid tumor such as melanoma, head and neck, liver or kidney cancer. Sequencing was performed on CD4+ or CD8+ T cells sorted from blood, taken in a trial of the OX40 agonist ivuxolimab.

The CDR3 sequence: CASSDRDRPYEQYF. The CDR3 DNA sequence: TGTGCCAGCAGCGACCGGGACCGACCCTACGAGCAGTACTTC. The chain links TRBV11-2 to TRBJ2-7; D might be TRBD1 or TRBD2, each matching 5 bases. This CDR3 is built from 14 residues. V was clipped by 5 bases and J by 2 bases, with 13 bases between them. CDR1 is SGHAT, CDR2 FQNNGV, per germline.